The clone carrying this T cell receptor beta chain was detected a few times. One end of the junction is discordant with germline, which a read error may explain. Amplification of the TCR beta CDR3 regions used RNA transcripts (as template). HTBI-primed RT-PCR formed the first round, and a multiplex PCR formed the second. TCRdb ran MiXCR on the multiplex PCR reads and lists one entry per CDR3 protein. The sample holds over a million distinct CDR3 sequences, 35% to 40% seen once. The data were obtained in a study of Graves' ophthalmopathy and Graves' hyperthyroidism. On the study more broadly: Researchers classed hyperthyroidism as stable given no ophthalmopathy within 18 months of follow-up.

CDR3 length equals 16 residues. Germline V gene sequence: CDR1 WSHSY, CDR2 SAAADI. This clonotype was obtained from an adult man with Graves' hyperthyroidism. Sequencing was performed on peripheral blood or thyroid tissue (not recorded which). The chain combines TRBV10-2 with TRBJ1-2, with 9 bases that match TRBD1. In nucleotides, the CDR3 is TGTGCCAGCAGTTACTCGACAGGGGGATCGAACTATGGCTACACCTTC. Its translation: CASSYSTGGSNYGYTF.